Each of the 32 T cell receptor beta chains below was sequenced from the same sample in a study of cytomegalovirus exposure and HLA in healthy donors. 60 Vbeta and 13 Jbeta primers were used in PCR. TCRdb's copy holds only in-frame clones and misses some; the assay was immunoSEQ multiplex PCR. The sample has about 160,000 clones, roughly three quarters seen once. The sequenced sample was PBMCs. The origin of the receptors is a man in his 60s in good health and CMV-seronegative.

This clone was found once. This chain connects TRBV19 to TRBJ2-3, with TRBD1 as a possible D gene (6 bases). CDR1 is LNHDA, CDR2 SQIVND, per germline (reference sequence). The V end was cut by 2 bases, the J end by 0 bases, with 9 bases between. CDR3 length: 15 residues. The chain's CDR3 is CASSIRDTSTDTQYF. The DNA of the CDR3 is TGTGCCAGTAGTATACGGGACACTAGCACAGATACGCAGTATTTT.

The rearrangement uses TRBV18 and TRBJ1-4; D is perhaps TRBD1 (5 bases). Trimming removed 3 bases at V and 8 bases at J, with 16 bases between. This CDR3 region has 15 residues. Looked up from germline, CDR1 is KGHSH and CDR2 is LQKENI. The CDR3 spells CASSPNAGPIEKLFF. DNA of the CDR3: TGTGCCAGCTCACCCAACGCGGGACCGATAGAAAAACTGTTTTTT. The variable domain in full, with the rest retrieved from reference TRBV18 and TRBJ1-4, is NAGVMQNPRHLVRRRGQEARLRCSPMKGHSHVYWYRQLPEEGLKFMVYLQKENIIDESGMPKERFSAEFPKEGPSILRIQQVVRGDSAAYFCASSPNAGPIEKLFFGSGTQLSVL.

The chain couples TRBV28 to TRBJ2-7, with 9 bases identical to TRBD1. V shed 8 bases, J shed 3 bases, and the junction held 8 bases outside the gene matches. Germline V lookup: CDR1 MDHEN, CDR2 SYDVKM. The CDR3 spans 14 residues. CDR3: CASGTGGPYYEQYF. The CDR3 coding sequence is TGTGCCAGCGGAACAGGGGGCCCATACTACGAGCAGTACTTC.

As concerns this clone: At one boundary the junction diverges from the germline segment, which might be a read error. The chain recombines TRBV7-9 with TRBJ1-1; 7 bases match TRBD1. CDR1 SEHNR and CDR2 FQNEAQ come from the germline V gene (reference sequence). The CDR3 is 15 amino acids. The chain's CDR3 is CASSQAEGGASEAFF. CDR3 in DNA: TGCGCCAGCAGCCAAGCGGAAGGGGGCGCGAGTGAAGCTTTCTTT.

This chain uses TRBV4-3 with TRBJ2-1, with D perhaps TRBD2 (5 bases). The germline V gene has CDR1 LGHNA and CDR2 YSLEER. The germline V and J ends were trimmed by 1 base and 3 bases, with 10 bases remaining between them. The CDR3 extends over 15 amino acids. CDR3 sequence reads: CASSQGRAFYNEQFF. The CDR3 region has the DNA TGCGCCAGCAGCCAAGGGCGGGCCTTCTACAATGAGCAGTTCTTC.

J is TRBJ2-5 and V is TRBV15; 9 bases map to TRBD1. Germline lookup yields CDR1 LNHNV and CDR2 YYDKDF (reference sequence). This CDR3 spans 17 amino acids. V lost 0 bases and J lost 4; bases outside the gene matches: 9. CDR3 nucleotide sequence: TGTGCCACCAGCAGAGAGGGGGGGACAGGGTGGGGAGAGACCCAGTACTTC. This translates into CATSREGGTGWGETQYF.

The chain joins TRBV28 to TRBJ2-3; perhaps TRBD1 as D (5 bases). Germline CDR1 MDHEN, CDR2 SYDVKM. This CDR3 is built from 14 residues. The V end lost 5 bases, the J end lost 4 bases, and 13 bases lay between the germline ends. CDR3 sequence: CASSPDSLPDTQYF. The CDR3 region has the DNA TGTGCCAGCAGTCCCGACAGCCTTCCAGATACGCAGTATTTT.

J is TRBJ2-5 and V is TRBV5-1; 9 bases are a match to TRBD2. Trimming at V came to 0 bases and at J to 1 base, leaving 4 bases not matched to a gene. Germline lookup yields CDR1 SGHRS and CDR2 YFSETQ. This CDR3 contains 16 residues. The CDR3 here is CASSLASSGVQETQYF. The CDR3 DNA sequence: TGCGCCAGCAGCTTGGCGTCTAGCGGGGTCCAAGAGACCCAGTACTTC.

This clone was observed a single time. The chain combines TRBV4-3 with TRBJ1-3; no definite D call. Trimming took 1 base from V and 7 from J, leaving 11 bases between them. Germline loops: CDR1 LGHNA, CDR2 YSLEER. The CDR3 is 14 residues long. The CDR3 nucleotides read TGCGCCAGCAGCCAAGCCCCTCTGCGGAACACCATATATTTT. Translating gives CASSQAPLRNTIYF.

The V gene is TRBV29-1, the J gene TRBJ2-7; the match to TRBD2 covers 14 bases. The CDR3 consists of 16 residues. With 2 bases clipped from V and 3 bases from J, the junction kept 6 bases outside the gene matches. CDR1 is SQVTM and CDR2 is ANQGSEA in the germline V gene. CDR3 region: CSVERGTSGSLYEQYF. In DNA, the CDR3 is TGCAGCGTTGAAAGGGGGACTAGCGGGAGTCTCTACGAGCAGTACTTC.

The rearrangement links TRBV7-9 to TRBJ2-1, with TRBD2 as a possible D gene (6 bases). The germline V gene encodes CDR1 SEHNR and CDR2 FQNEAQ (reference sequence). V gave up 5 bases and J gave up 2 bases, with 13 bases separating them. The CDR3 runs 15 residues. CDR3 sequence (DNA): TGTGCCAGCAGCACCCGGACTACTACCTACAATGAGCAGTTCTTC. Translated: CASSTRTTTYNEQFF.

The chain is built from TRBV15 and TRBJ2-4; D is perhaps TRBD1 (6 bases). Per germline, CDR1 LNHNV and CDR2 YYDKDF (reference sequence). V dropped 0 bases and J dropped 8 bases, with 11 bases sitting between them. This CDR3 comprises 14 residues. The chain's CDR3 is CATSRDRGSDIQYF. The CDR3 nucleotides read TGTGCCACCAGCAGAGACAGGGGATCGGACATTCAGTACTTC.

The CDR3 DNA reads as TGTGCCAGCAGTGAAACAGGGGTAAGCAAAAACATTCAGTACTTC. This gives the protein CASSETGVSKNIQYF. The chain is built from TRBV6-4 and TRBJ2-4; 7 nucleotides agree with TRBD1. With V trimmed by 3 bases and J by 3 bases, 5 bases remained unmatched. The germline V gene encodes CDR1 MRHNA and CDR2 SNTAGT. The CDR3 runs to 15 residues.

CDR3 DNA sequence: TGCGCCAGCAGCGCCCTCCTGACAGCGAACACTGAAGCTTTCTTT. Its translation: CASSALLTANTEAFF. This chain links TRBV5-1 with TRBJ1-1; D perhaps matches TRBD1 (5 bases). CDR1 is SGHRS and CDR2 is YFSETQ in the germline V gene. The CDR3 runs to 15 residues. V lost 4 bases to trimming and J lost 1 base, with 14 bases between them.

V and J are TRBV19 and TRBJ2-1; 7 nucleotides agree with TRBD2. The CDR3 runs 16 residues. CDR1 and CDR2 from the germline V gene are LNHDA and SQIVND (reference sequence). V gave up 2 bases and J gave up 8 bases; unmatched junction bases: 12. CDR3 amino acids: CASSIRRGTEGDEQFF. The CDR3, as DNA: TGTGCCAGTAGTATAAGGCGGGGGACTGAGGGCGATGAGCAGTTCTTC.

V usage is TRBV6-6 and J usage is TRBJ2-7; the D is unclear. Germline V lookup: CDR1 MNHNY, CDR2 SVGAGI (reference sequence). V lost 4 bases and J lost 3, with 4 bases in between. The CDR3 is made up of 11 amino acids. DNA of the CDR3: TGTGCCAGCAGTTCCCGCTACGAGCAGTACTTC. Amino acids: CASSSRYEQYF.

The genes are TRBV29-1 and TRBJ2-3; D gene uncertain. Per germline, CDR1 SQVTM and CDR2 ANQGSEA. The germline V and J ends were trimmed by 2 bases and 0 bases, with 12 bases remaining between them. CDR3 length equals 15 residues. The CDR3 spells CSVETLQTSTDTQYF. The CDR3 DNA reads TGCAGCGTTGAAACTCTTCAAACTAGCACAGATACGCAGTATTTT.

V gene TRBV4-2 combines with J gene TRBJ2-2; 7 bases agree with TRBD2. Germline V gene data show CDR1 as LGHNA and CDR2 as YNFKEQ. After removal of 1 base from V and 0 bases from J, the junction contained 8 bases not matched to a gene. The CDR3 is 18 residues long. The CDR3 region has the DNA TGTGCCAGCAGCCAAGGGGGGGGGTTTGACGCGAACACCGGGGAGCTGTTTTTT. It codes for CASSQGGGFDANTGELFF.

The V and J genes are TRBV5-1 and TRBJ1-1; 11 nucleotides line up with TRBD1. The CDR3 runs 14 residues. Germline loops: CDR1 SGHRS, CDR2 YFSETQ. The V segment lost 4 bases and the J segment 3 bases; nucleotides outside the gene matches: 2. In DNA form, the CDR3 reads TGCGCCAGCAGCCCGGGACAGGGGGACACTGAAGCTTTCTTT. Amino acid sequence: CASSPGQGDTEAFF.

V usage is TRBV19 and J usage is TRBJ1-2; D is perhaps TRBD1 (5 bases). Trimming shortened V by 0 bases and J by 2 bases, and 13 bases separated the two germline ends. Germline V gene sequence: CDR1 LNHDA, CDR2 SQIVND (reference sequence). The length of the CDR3 is 16 residues. CDR3: CASSIEGGHLNYGYTF. DNA for the CDR3: TGTGCCAGTAGTATAGAGGGCGGACACCTAAACTATGGCTACACCTTC.

The chain links TRBV5-5 to TRBJ1-3, with a tentative D call TRBD1 (6 bases). Germline V gene lookup returns CDR1 SGHKS and CDR2 YYEKEE (reference sequence). The CDR3 is 15 residues long. Trimming removed 0 bases at V and 2 bases at J, with 9 bases between. The CDR3 reads CASSLEYRAGNTIYF. CDR3 nucleotides: TGTGCCAGCAGCTTGGAATACAGGGCTGGAAACACCATATATTTT.

The V gene is TRBV5-1, the J gene TRBJ2-2; TRBD2 aligns across 7 bases. This CDR3 comprises 16 residues. Germline V CDR1 and CDR2: SGHRS, YFSETQ. Trimming at V came to 0 bases and at J to 3 bases, leaving 5 bases not matched to a gene. The chain's CDR3 is CASSLDGGRHTGELFF. In DNA form, the CDR3 reads TGCGCCAGCAGCTTGGATGGCGGGAGACACACCGGGGAGCTGTTTTTT.

CDR3 DNA sequence: TGTGCCAGCAGTTTCCCAGGGAGCACAGATACGCAGTATTTT. This translates into CASSFPGSTDTQYF. The chain couples TRBV6-5 to TRBJ2-3, with D possibly being TRBD1 (5 bases). V was shortened by 4 bases and J by 0 bases, with 8 bases between the two germline ends. The CDR3 totals 14 residues. CDR1 MNHEY and CDR2 SVGAGI come from the germline V gene.

As DNA, the CDR3 is TGTGCCAGCAGTTTCTTGGGACAGGGGAATGAAGCTTTCTTT. It translates to CASSFLGQGNEAFF. V and J are TRBV27 and TRBJ1-1; 10 nucleotides match TRBD1. In germline, CDR1 is MNHEY, CDR2 SMNVEV (reference sequence). CDR3 length equals 14 residues. V gave up 3 bases and J gave up 7 bases; unmatched junction bases: 5.

The rearrangement links TRBV11-2 to TRBJ2-1; 9 bases are shared with TRBD1. The trim removed 5 bases at V and 0 bases at J, leaving 5 bases unmatched. There are 16 residues in the CDR3. Germline V CDR1 and CDR2: SGHAT, FQNNGV. Written as DNA, the CDR3 is TGTGCCAGCAGCCCGGGGACAGGGAGCTCCTACAATGAGCAGTTCTTC. The encoded protein is CASSPGTGSSYNEQFF. The full variable domain, its missing parts supplied by reference TRBV11-2 and TRBJ2-1, is EAGVAQSPRYKIIEKRQSVAFWCNPISGHATLYWYQQILGQGPKLLIQFQNNGVVDDSQLPKDRFSAERLKGVDSTLKIQPAKLEDSAVYLCASSPGTGSSYNEQFFGPGTRLTVL.

J is TRBJ1-1 and V is TRBV7-8; D is ambiguous. CDR1 is SGHVS and CDR2 is FQNEAQ in the germline V gene. Trimming took 5 bases from V and 3 from J, leaving 16 bases between them. This CDR3 is built from 15 residues. As DNA, the CDR3 is TGTGCCAGCAGCCTGCGGAGGACGGGTGACACTGAAGCTTTCTTT. This sequence encodes CASSLRRTGDTEAFF.

V is TRBV5-4 and J is TRBJ1-3, with TRBD1 matching over 8 bases. Losses at the gene ends were 5 bases for V and 4 bases for J; bases not matched to a gene: 5. In germline, CDR1 is SGHNT, CDR2 YYREEE (reference sequence). This CDR3 comprises 14 residues. CDR3 sequence: CASSYRGAGNTIYF. CDR3 coding DNA: TGTGCCAGCAGTTACAGGGGGGCCGGAAACACCATATATTTT. Complete variable domain (other parts from reference TRBV5-4 and TRBJ1-3): ETGVTQSPTHLIKTRGQQVTLRCSSQSGHNTVSWYQQALGQGPQFIFQYYREEENGRGNFPPRFSGLQFPNYSSELNVNALELDDSALYLCASSYRGAGNTIYFGEGSWLTVV.

V gene TRBV30 combines with J gene TRBJ2-3, with D perhaps TRBD1 (5 bases). Between the trimmed V and J ends, which lost 0 bases and 2 bases, there was a span of 15 bases. Germline assignment: CDR1 GTSNPN and CDR2 SVGIG (reference sequence). The CDR3 is 16 residues long. The chain's CDR3 is CAWSVNGREITDTQYF. The CDR3 DNA follows: TGTGCCTGGAGTGTAAACGGCAGGGAAATCACAGATACGCAGTATTTT.

This clone has a single count. The rearrangement links TRBV30 to TRBJ2-3; 14 bases align to TRBD2. Germline V gene lookup returns CDR1 GTSNPN and CDR2 SVGIG (reference sequence). The CDR3 extends over 16 amino acids. V was pared by 2 bases and J by 5 bases, with 6 bases of the junction left unmatched. The CDR3 loop is CAWSFLTSGGVDTQYF. For the CDR3, the DNA is TGTGCCTGGAGTTTCCTGACTAGCGGGGGGGTAGATACGCAGTATTTT.

The chain is built from TRBV27 and TRBJ2-7; 13 bases line up with TRBD2. V lost 6 bases and J lost 1; bases outside the gene matches: 9. CDR3 length: 17 amino acids. Germline V gene data show CDR1 as MNHEY and CDR2 as SMNVEV (reference sequence). CDR3 nucleotide sequence: TGTGCCAGCAGCCCCAGTCGGGGACTAGCGGGATCCTACGAGCAGTACTTC. It is translated as CASSPSRGLAGSYEQYF.

The CDR3 region has the DNA TGTGCCAGCAGCTCGTTAGCGGGAGGGAACGAGCAGTACTTC. It codes for CASSSLAGGNEQYF. V is TRBV7-2 and J is TRBJ2-7; 11 bases agree with TRBD2. The ends lost 4 bases at V and 5 bases at J; junction bases unmatched: 4. In germline, CDR1 is SGHTA, CDR2 FQGNSA. The CDR3 loop spans 14 amino acids.

The chain joins TRBV4-1 to TRBJ2-1, with 8 bases identical to TRBD1. CDR3 length: 17 amino acids. CDR1 is MGHRA and CDR2 is YSYEKL in the germline V gene. The junction had 9 bases not matched to a gene; V was cut back by 5 bases and J by 0 bases. CDR3 DNA: TGCGCCAGCAGCGTCCGCCCTACAGGGGGCTCCTACAATGAGCAGTTCTTC. Encoded protein: CASSVRPTGGSYNEQFF.